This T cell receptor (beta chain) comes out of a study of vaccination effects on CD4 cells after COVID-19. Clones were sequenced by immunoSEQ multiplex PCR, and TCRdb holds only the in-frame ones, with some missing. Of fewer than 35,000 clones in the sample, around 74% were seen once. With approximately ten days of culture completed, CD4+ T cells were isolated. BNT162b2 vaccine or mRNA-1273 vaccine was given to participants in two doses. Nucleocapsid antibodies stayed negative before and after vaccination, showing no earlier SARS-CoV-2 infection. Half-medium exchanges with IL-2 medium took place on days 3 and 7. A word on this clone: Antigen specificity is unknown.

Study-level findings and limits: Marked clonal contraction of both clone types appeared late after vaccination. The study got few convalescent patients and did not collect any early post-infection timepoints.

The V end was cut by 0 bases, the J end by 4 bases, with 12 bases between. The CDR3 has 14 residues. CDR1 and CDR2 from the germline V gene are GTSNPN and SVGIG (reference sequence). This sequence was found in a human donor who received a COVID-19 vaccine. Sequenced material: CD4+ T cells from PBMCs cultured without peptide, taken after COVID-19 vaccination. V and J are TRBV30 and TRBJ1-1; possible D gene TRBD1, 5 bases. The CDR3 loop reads CAWSVLDIITEAFF. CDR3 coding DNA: TGTGCCTGGAGTGTACTGGACATAATCACTGAAGCTTTCTTT.